This T cell receptor (beta chain) was sequenced in a study of PD-1 blockade in classical Hodgkin lymphoma. In the study overall: Patients received nivolumab 3 mg/kg intravenously every 2 weeks.

As regards this clone: What it binds is unknown.

Study-level findings and limits: Compared with baseline, CD4+ but not CD8+ TCR diversity had risen significantly by C4D1. Complete responders possessed baseline diversity comparable to newly diagnosed patients.

Brentuximab vedotin exposure varied, and every patient relapsed after autologous stem cell transplantation. Classification of best responses gave complete response, partial response or progressive disease. The V gene lost 8 bases and the J gene lost 2 bases, with 17 bases spanning the gap. The germline V gene has CDR1 SGHRS and CDR2 YFSETQ. The CDR3 consists of 16 residues. The protocol was immunoSEQ multiplex PCR, while the TCRdb copy is restricted to in-frame clones and leaves out a portion. This sample has about 46,000 clones, with about three quarters found just once. This sequence originates from a human donor with classical Hodgkin lymphoma. Material: peripheral blood mononuclear cells (PBMCs), obtained at baseline. The chain links TRBV5-1 to TRBJ2-6, with a tentative D call TRBD2 (6 bases). Written as DNA, the CDR3 is TGCGCCAGTCAGAACCCCACGGGAGCTGGGGCCAACGTCCTGACTTTC. Translation gives CASQNPTGAGANVLTF.